Below, 21 T cell receptor beta chains from the same sample are listed, as sequenced in a study of technical replicates of blood from several donors. Libraries were prepared by immunoSEQ multiplex PCR; TCRdb keeps only in-frame clonotypes and omits some of them. Seen here are about 69,000 clones, approximately 88% observed once, and the top ten hold approximately 4.6%. Sequenced material: PBMCs. These receptors came from a human donor in good health. Some clones in this sample may be carry-over from other donors' samples.

The gene calls are TRBV13 and TRBJ2-3; D is undetermined. This CDR3 region has 12 residues. Trimming removed 3 bases from V and 6 bases from J, with 7 bases in between. Germline V CDR1 and CDR2: PRHDT, FYEKMQ (reference sequence). In nucleotides, the CDR3 is TGTGCCAGCAGCTTCTCTCCTGATACGCAGTATTTT. It yields the protein CASSFSPDTQYF.

This chain joins TRBV11-2 and TRBJ1-1; no reliable D call. Germline assignment: CDR1 SGHAT and CDR2 FQNNGV. The CDR3 spans 13 residues. The V end lost 5 bases, the J end lost 5 bases, and 12 bases lay between the germline ends. The CDR3 DNA is TGTGCCAGCAGCCATTCGAGAGAAACTGAAGCTTTCTTT. This sequence encodes CASSHSRETEAFF.

The rearrangement joins TRBV13 to TRBJ1-2, with 7 positions matching TRBD1. Trimming at V came to 0 bases and at J to 5 bases, leaving 15 bases not matched to a gene. This CDR3 contains 18 residues. The germline V gene has CDR1 PRHDT and CDR2 FYEKMQ (reference sequence). CDR3 in amino acids: CASSLGRRRGPGLYGYTF. CDR3 sequence (DNA): TGTGCCAGCAGCTTAGGCCGGCGTAGGGGGCCGGGGCTTTATGGCTACACCTTC.

This sequence joins TRBV6-6 and TRBJ2-7, with 7 nucleotides matching TRBD2. Germline V gene sequence: CDR1 MNHNY, CDR2 SVGAGI (reference sequence). V shed 3 bases, J shed 0 bases, and the junction held 8 bases outside the gene matches. The CDR3 runs 16 residues. The CDR3 DNA reads as TGTGCCAGCAGTTATGCCCTAGCGGCCAGCTCCTACGAGCAGTACTTC. Its protein is CASSYALAASSYEQYF.

This chain connects TRBV6-5 to TRBJ1-1, with no clear D. There are 13 residues in the CDR3. Trimming removed 2 bases at V and 5 bases at J, with 9 bases between. The germline V gene encodes CDR1 MNHEY and CDR2 SVGAGI. CDR3 nucleotide sequence: TGTGCCAGCAGTTACAATGACGGGACTGAAGCTTTCTTT. Translated: CASSYNDGTEAFF.

The rearrangement links TRBV19 to TRBJ2-2; TRBD2 matches 10 bases. Germline trimming cut 8 bases from V and 2 bases from J; bases unmatched to any gene: 5. The germline V gene has CDR1 LNHDA and CDR2 SQIVND (reference sequence). CDR3 length: 15 residues. CDR3 bases: TGTGCCAGTGGAAGCGGGGGGGCCAACACCGGGGAGCTGTTTTTT. It is translated as CASGSGGANTGELFF. Drawing the rest from reference TRBV19 and TRBJ2-2, the complete variable domain is DGGITQSPKYLFRKEGQNVTLSCEQNLNHDAMYWYRQDPGQGLRLIYYSQIVNDFQKGDIAEGYSVSREKKESFPLTVTSAQKNPTAFYLCASGSGGANTGELFFGEGSRLTVL.

The chain joins TRBV27 to TRBJ2-7, with TRBD1 identical over 7 bases. J was trimmed by 6 bases and V by 5 bases; bases with no gene match: 10. CDR1 and CDR2 from the germline V gene are MNHEY and SMNVEV (reference sequence). This CDR3 comprises 14 residues. CDR3 nucleotide sequence: TGTGCCAGCAGTCGTAAACTCGGGACAGCCGAGCAGTACTTC. Translating gives CASSRKLGTAEQYF.

The genes are TRBV12-5 and TRBJ2-3; D unresolved. The germline V gene encodes CDR1 LGHNT and CDR2 FRNRAP. The ends were cut back, 6 bases at V and 4 bases at J, with 8 bases in the middle. This CDR3 has 12 amino acids. The CDR3 loop is CASGGYPDTQYF. CDR3 DNA: TGTGCTAGTGGCGGGTATCCAGATACGCAGTATTTT. Drawing the rest from reference TRBV12-5 and TRBJ2-3, the complete variable domain is DARVTQTPRHKVTEMGQEVTMRCQPILGHNTVFWYRQTMMQGLELLAYFRNRAPLDDSGMPKDRFSAEMPDATLATLKIQPSEPRDSAVYFCASGGYPDTQYFGPGTRLTVL.

The V call is TRBV12-5, the J call TRBJ2-3; D is ambiguous. V was pared by 11 bases and J by 3 bases, with 12 bases between. The CDR3 has 12 residues. CDR1 and CDR2 (germline): LGHNT, FRNRAP. CDR3 sequence reads: CASVNFTDTQYF. DNA for the CDR3: TGTGCTTCGGTGAACTTTACAGATACGCAGTATTTT.

The CDR3 sequence: CATREEARGVGPLHF. CDR3 DNA sequence: TGTGCCACCCGGGAGGAGGCGCGGGGGGTCGGACCCCTCCACTTT. The rearrangement uses TRBV10-3 and TRBJ1-6; D possibly corresponds to TRBD1 (5 bases). V dropped 10 bases and J dropped 12 bases, with 25 bases sitting between them. CDR1 and CDR2 (germline): ENHRY, SYGVKD. The CDR3 sequence is 15 residues long.

The chain joins TRBV21-1 to TRBJ1-6; TRBD1 was called by the table and not checked on the DNA. TRBV21-1 corresponds to a pseudogene. This CDR3 is built from 16 residues. The CDR3 bases are TGTGCCAGCAGGGGAACAGGGGGCTTTCGTAATTCACCCCTCCACTTT. Protein product: CASRGTGGFRNSPLHF.

V gene TRBV30 combines with J gene TRBJ2-1; perhaps TRBD2 as D (5 bases). The germline CDR1 and CDR2 sequences are GTSNPN and SVGIG (reference sequence). The V and J ends lost 3 bases and 2 bases respectively, with 14 bases between them. The CDR3 loop spans 15 amino acids. The DNA for the CDR3 is TGTGCCTGGAGCCCCTCCCGGGGAGCCTACAATGAGCAGTTCTTC. Its protein is CAWSPSRGAYNEQFF. Looking up the rest from reference TRBV30 and TRBJ2-1 gives the full variable domain: SQTIHQWPATLVQPVGSPLSLECTVEGTSNPNLYWYRQAAGRGLQLLFYSVGIGQISSEVPQNLSASRPQDRQFILSSKKLLLSDSGFYLCAWSPSRGAYNEQFFGPGTRLTVL.

This chain uses TRBV2 with TRBJ2-6; D unclear. V was clipped by 8 bases and J by 1 base, with 9 bases between them. CDR3 length equals 14 residues. CDR1 and CDR2 from the germline V gene are SNHLY and FYNNEI. CDR3 bases: TGTGCCAGCCGCGGAATATCTGGGGCCAACGTCCTGACTTTC. Encoded protein: CASRGISGANVLTF.

The rearrangement links TRBV15 to TRBJ2-3; 15 positions agree with TRBD2. The junction had 7 bases not matched to a gene; V was cut back by 3 bases and J by 3 bases. CDR3 length: 18 amino acids. Germline values: CDR1 LNHNV, CDR2 YYDKDF (reference sequence). The CDR3 DNA sequence: TGTGCCACCAGCAGGGGACTAGCGGGAGGAGTAGTGACAGATACGCAGTATTTT. Residues: CATSRGLAGGVVTDTQYF.

The chain links TRBV7-6 to TRBJ1-3, with D maybe TRBD1 (6 bases). V lost 5 bases, J lost 7 bases, and 12 bases lay in between. In germline, CDR1 is SGHVS, CDR2 FNYEAQ. CDR3 length equals 13 residues. CDR3 bases: TGTGCCAGCAGCCCCGGTGGACAGAACACCATATATTTT. This translates into CASSPGGQNTIYF.

This sequence joins TRBV5-6 and TRBJ2-1, with 15 bases that match TRBD2. CDR1 and CDR2 from the germline V gene are SGHDT and YYEEEE. The J segment lost 12 bases and the V segment lost 4 bases, leaving 5 bases of the junction unmatched. CDR3 length equals 14 residues. The CDR3 is CASSPGLAGGLQFF. The CDR3 DNA follows: TGTGCCAGCAGCCCGGGACTAGCGGGGGGTTTGCAGTTCTTC.

The chain employs TRBV25-1 and TRBJ2-3; the match to TRBD1 covers 7 bases. Germline V lookup: CDR1 MGHDK, CDR2 SYGVNS. The V and J ends lost 7 bases and 2 bases, in that order; junction bases with no gene match: 6. This CDR3 spans 14 amino acids. CDR3 DNA: TGTGCCAGCACCGGGACAGCCTTCACAGATACGCAGTATTTT. It encodes CASTGTAFTDTQYF.

The chain links TRBV5-5 to TRBJ1-2; D uncertain. Germline CDR1 reads SGHKS; CDR2 reads YYEKEE (reference sequence). Between the trimmed V and J ends, which lost 3 bases and 4 bases, there was a span of 13 bases. The CDR3 is made up of 14 amino acids. The CDR3 is CASSWWEVTYGYTF. CDR3 in DNA: TGTGCCAGCAGCTGGTGGGAGGTGACCTATGGCTACACCTTC.

The V call is TRBV19, the J call TRBJ1-5; 7 positions match TRBD1. V was pared by 9 bases and J by 7 bases, with 12 bases of the junction left unmatched. This CDR3 has 14 residues. CDR1 and CDR2 from the germline V gene are LNHDA and SQIVND (reference sequence). The CDR3 DNA reads TGTGCCAGCGAATGGGACAGCCTGAGGCAGCCCCAGCATTTT. It codes for CASEWDSLRQPQHF.

The rearrangement links TRBV7-9 to TRBJ1-2; D is perhaps TRBD1 (6 bases). Germline V gene sequence: CDR1 SEHNR, CDR2 FQNEAQ (reference sequence). V dropped 4 bases and J dropped 7 bases, with 16 bases sitting between them. This CDR3 region has 14 residues. In DNA form, the CDR3 reads TGTGCCAGCAGCTCGGGGACCTCGACAGGTGGCTACACCTTC. The encoded protein is CASSSGTSTGGYTF.

The J gene is TRBJ1-2, the V gene TRBV27; D might be TRBD1 (6 bases). Germline V CDR1 and CDR2: MNHEY, SMNVEV (reference sequence). Between the trimmed V and J ends, which lost 2 bases and 8 bases, there was a span of 18 bases. The CDR3 runs 15 residues. In DNA, the CDR3 is TGTGCCAGCAGTTTAGGGGGGGCCTCCCGACCCGGCTACACCTTC. Translated: CASSLGGASRPGYTF.